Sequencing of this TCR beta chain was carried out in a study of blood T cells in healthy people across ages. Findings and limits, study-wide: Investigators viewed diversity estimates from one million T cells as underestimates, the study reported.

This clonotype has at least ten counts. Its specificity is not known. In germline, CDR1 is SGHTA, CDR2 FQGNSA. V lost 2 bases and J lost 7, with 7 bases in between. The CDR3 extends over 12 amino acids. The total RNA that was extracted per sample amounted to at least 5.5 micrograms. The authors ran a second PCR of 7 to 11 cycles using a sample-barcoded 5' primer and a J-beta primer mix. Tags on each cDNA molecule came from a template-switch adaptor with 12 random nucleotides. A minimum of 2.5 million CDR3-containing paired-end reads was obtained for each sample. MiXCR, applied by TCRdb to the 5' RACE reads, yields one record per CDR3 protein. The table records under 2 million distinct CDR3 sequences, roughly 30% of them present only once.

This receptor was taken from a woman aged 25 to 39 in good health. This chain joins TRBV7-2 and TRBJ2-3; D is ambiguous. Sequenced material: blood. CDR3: CASSLKTNTQYF. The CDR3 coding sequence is TGTGCCAGCAGCTTAAAAACCAATACGCAGTATTTT.